This T cell receptor (beta chain) was captured by sequencing in a study of blood T cell repertoires in COVID-19. Whole-study context: Whether acute or convalescent, the COVID-19 samples came from the United States, Italy and Spain.

Germline CDR1 is SGHNT and CDR2 is YYREEE (reference sequence). Trimming shortened V by 1 base and J by 3 bases, and 11 bases separated the two germline ends. The length of the CDR3 is 14 residues. The data were produced by immunoSEQ multiplex PCR, yet TCRdb's version contains in-frame clones alone and is incomplete. Here the sample spans roughly 64,000 clones, 85% to 90% being singletons. The specimen was peripheral blood. The clonotype originates from a man in his fifties or sixties with active COVID-19. This chain connects TRBV5-4 to TRBJ2-7, with D maybe TRBD1 (5 bases). The DNA for the CDR3 is TGTGCCAGCAGCTTGAACTGGCAGGGCTACGAGCAGTACTTC. This codes for CASSLNWQGYEQYF.